A single sample gave rise to the 31 T cell receptor beta chains below, sequenced in a study of neoadjuvant nivolumab and ipilimumab in lung cancer. The repertoire was sequenced with immunoSEQ multiplex PCR; TCRdb's copy has only in-frame clones and lacks some. The profile shows about 25,000 clones, 82% of them singletons. The sample was tumor tissue, taken after neoadjuvant nivolumab, alone or with ipilimumab, at or shortly before surgery. The receptors were sampled from an adult with non-small cell lung cancer.

This rearrangement joins TRBV18 to TRBJ2-5, with 14 bases that match TRBD2. This CDR3 has 19 amino acids. Trimming removed 3 bases from V and 5 bases from J; junction bases left unmatched: 14. CDR1 and CDR2 (germline): KGHSH, LQKENI. This chain's CDR3 is CASSPPPGTSGRRQETQYF. The CDR3, as DNA: TGTGCCAGCTCACCTCCCCCCGGGACTAGCGGGAGAAGGCAGGAGACCCAGTACTTC.

The CDR3 region has the DNA TGCGCCAGCAGCTTAGGGGTGGACACTGAAGCTTTCTTT. Amino acid sequence: CASSLGVDTEAFF. The J gene is TRBJ1-1, the V gene TRBV5-1; D is perhaps TRBD1 (5 bases). Trimming stripped 2 bases from V and 3 bases from J, with 8 bases between. Germline V lookup: CDR1 SGHRS, CDR2 YFSETQ. This CDR3 has 13 amino acids. Drawing the rest from reference TRBV5-1 and TRBJ1-1, the complete variable domain is KAGVTQTPRYLIKTRGQQVTLSCSPISGHRSVSWYQQTPGQGLQFLFEYFSETQRNKGNFPGRFSGRQFSNSRSEMNVSTLELGDSALYLCASSLGVDTEAFFGQGTRLTVV.

The chain carries TRBV11-3 and TRBJ1-1, with D possibly being TRBD1 (6 bases). Germline V CDR1 and CDR2: SGHNT, YENEEA. The V end lost 4 bases, the J end lost 0 bases, and 15 bases lay between the germline ends. This CDR3 has 16 amino acids. CDR3 sequence reads: CASSWGHTGMNTEAFF. The CDR3 DNA reads as TGTGCCAGCAGCTGGGGGCACACGGGCATGAACACTGAAGCTTTCTTT.

This clone was counted once. The rearrangement joins TRBV5-4 to TRBJ2-5; TRBD1 matches 7 bases. Trimming took 3 bases from V and 2 from J; bases not matched to a gene: 4. This CDR3 contains 14 residues. Germline V gives CDR1 SGHNT, CDR2 YYREEE (reference sequence). CDR3 nucleotides: TGTGCCAGCAGCTCAGGGACAGCTCAAGAGACCCAGTACTTC. Translating it yields CASSSGTAQETQYF.

The rearrangement links TRBV27 to TRBJ1-2, with a weak D call TRBD1 (5 bases). V shed 5 bases and J shed 4 bases, with 17 bases lying between them. CDR3 length equals 15 residues. Germline CDR1 reads MNHEY; CDR2 reads SMNVEV (reference sequence). The CDR3 coding sequence is TGTGCCAGCAGTCCACAGACAGCCCAAGCCTATGGCTACACCTTC. Translating gives CASSPQTAQAYGYTF.

The gene calls are TRBV10-3 and TRBJ1-5, with D perhaps TRBD1 (5 bases). V lost 10 bases and J 0 bases, leaving 13 bases between the germline ends. The CDR3 is made up of 14 amino acids. Germline V CDR1 and CDR2: ENHRY, SYGVKD. DNA for the CDR3: TGTGCCACCGGGGGGAGTACTAGCAATCAGCCCCAGCATTTT. Protein: CATGGSTSNQPQHF.

The CDR3 is CASSEPASGGTDTQYF. DNA of the CDR3: TGTGCCAGCAGTGAACCGGCTAGCGGGGGCACAGATACGCAGTATTTT. The chain uses TRBV2 and TRBJ2-3; 9 bases align to TRBD2. This CDR3 contains 16 residues. The germline CDR1 and CDR2 sequences are SNHLY and FYNNEI. Trimming cost V 2 bases and J 1 base; bases outside gene matches: 4.

J is TRBJ1-3 and V is TRBV25-1; the D is unclear. The CDR3 spans 13 residues. CDR1 and CDR2 (germline): MGHDK, SYGVNS. The germline V and J ends were trimmed by 0 bases and 5 bases, with 5 bases remaining between them. CDR3 amino acids: CASSEYQRNTIYF. CDR3 sequence (DNA): TGTGCCAGCAGTGAATATCAGCGAAACACCATATATTTT.

V and J are TRBV4-2 and TRBJ1-4; D ambiguous. CDR1 and CDR2 (germline): LGHNA, YNFKEQ. The CDR3 loop spans 15 amino acids. V was clipped by 1 base and J by 7 bases, with 13 bases between them. CDR3 DNA: TGTGCCAGCAGCCAAGCCACCGGGATTGGTGAAAAACTGTTTTTT. It encodes CASSQATGIGEKLFF.

The chain joins TRBV5-1 to TRBJ1-2; TRBD1 matches at 10 bases. The CDR3 spans 18 residues. With V trimmed by 4 bases and J by 4 bases, 16 bases remained unmatched. Germline CDR1 and CDR2: SGHRS and YFSETQ. CDR3 protein: CASSLLPGGQGQGYGYTF. The CDR3 DNA sequence: TGCGCCAGCAGCCTCCTCCCAGGGGGACAGGGGCAGGGCTATGGCTACACCTTC.

This clone was counted between two and nine times. The rearrangement joins TRBV14 to TRBJ2-1; the match to TRBD2 covers 8 bases. The germline CDR1 and CDR2 sequences are SGHDN and FVKESK. V was pared by 0 bases and J by 3 bases, with 4 bases of the junction left unmatched. The CDR3 is 16 residues long. The CDR3 region has the DNA TGTGCCAGCAGCCAAGACCCTAGCGGGTACTACAATGAGCAGTTCTTC. This sequence encodes CASSQDPSGYYNEQFF.

V gene TRBV29-1 combines with J gene TRBJ2-7; possibly TRBD1 or TRBD2 for D (7 bases each). The length of the CDR3 is 12 residues. Trimming took off 7 bases at V and 7 bases at J, with 17 bases between the two ends. Germline lookup yields CDR1 SQVTM and CDR2 ANQGSEA. CDR3 coding DNA: TGCAGCGCCGGGGACCAGGGGGGGGAGCAGTACTTC. The encoded protein is CSAGDQGGEQYF.

This chain joins TRBV14 and TRBJ2-7, with a possible D match to TRBD1 (5 bases). Germline V gene data show CDR1 as SGHDN and CDR2 as FVKESK. The V gene lost 4 bases and the J gene lost 0 bases, with 13 bases spanning the gap. The CDR3 has 15 residues. For the CDR3, the DNA is TGTGCCAGCAGCCCTGTAACAGGAAGCTCCTACGAGCAGTACTTC. Residues: CASSPVTGSSYEQYF.

The chain joins TRBV7-9 to TRBJ2-5; weak D call: TRBD2 (5 bases). The CDR3 covers 12 residues. Germline loops: CDR1 SEHNR, CDR2 FQNEAQ (reference sequence). Trimming pared 5 bases from V and 7 bases from J, leaving 11 bases between. CDR3 sequence: CASSPEVATQYF. The CDR3 region has the DNA TGTGCCAGCAGCCCGGAGGTGGCGACCCAGTACTTC. The whole variable domain, remainder taken from reference TRBV7-9 and TRBJ2-5, is DTGVSQNPRHKITKRGQNVTFRCDPISEHNRLYWYRQTLGQGPEFLTYFQNEAQLEKSRLLSDRFSAERPKGSFSTLEIQRTEQGDSAMYLCASSPEVATQYFGPGTRLLVL.

This clone was seen a single time. One junction end does not reproduce the germline sequence, and a read error may be involved. The chain recombines TRBV7-7 with TRBJ1-1; D ambiguous. CDR3 length: 13 amino acids. CDR1 is SSHAT and CDR2 is FNYEAQ in the germline V gene (reference sequence). In DNA form, the CDR3 reads TGTGCTAGCAGCCCCTGGAACGGGCCTGAAGCTTTCTTT. This gives the protein CASSPWNGPEAFF.

This rearrangement joins TRBV5-1 to TRBJ2-1; D might be TRBD1 or TRBD2, each matching 5 bases. This CDR3 contains 16 residues. Germline CDR1 and CDR2: SGHRS and YFSETQ. V lost 0 bases, J lost 5 bases, and 15 bases lay in between. CDR3 bases: TGCGCCAGCAGCTTGGAGACGGGGCTAGGAAACAATGAGCAGTTCTTC. It translates to CASSLETGLGNNEQFF.

The V call is TRBV7-9, the J call TRBJ2-5; tentative D call: TRBD1 (6 bases). With 1 base removed from V and 4 bases from J, the gap between germline ends came to 22 bases. The CDR3 has 18 amino acids. In germline, CDR1 is SEHNR, CDR2 FQNEAQ (reference sequence). The CDR3 nucleotides read TGTGCCAGCAGCTTAGGAGGTGGGGGCCTGGGAGTATTAGAGACCCAGTACTTC. Translating it yields CASSLGGGGLGVLETQYF.

The genes are TRBV10-2 and TRBJ2-2, with D possibly being TRBD1 (7 bases). The CDR3 is 16 residues long. Trimming shortened V by 2 bases and J by 0 bases, and 10 bases separated the two germline ends. Per germline, CDR1 WSHSY and CDR2 SAAADI. The CDR3, as DNA: TGCGCCAGCAGTGAGGGGGGGACAGCGAACACCGGGGAGCTGTTTTTT. Translation: CASSEGGTANTGELFF.

This rearrangement joins TRBV7-9 to TRBJ2-2; D gene ambiguous. V was pared by 7 bases and J by 4 bases, with 7 bases between. The CDR3 runs 12 residues. The germline V gene encodes CDR1 SEHNR and CDR2 FQNEAQ (reference sequence). CDR3 DNA sequence: TGTGCCAGCATACCTGGCACCGGGGAGCTGTTTTTT. Protein product: CASIPGTGELFF.

The V gene is TRBV5-1, the J gene TRBJ2-6; the D gene is possibly TRBD2 (5 bases). The length of the CDR3 is 15 residues. Germline assignment: CDR1 SGHRS and CDR2 YFSETQ. V lost 4 bases and J 0 bases, leaving 8 bases between the germline ends. The CDR3 sequence: CASSPGGSGANVLTF. In DNA, the CDR3 is TGCGCCAGCAGCCCTGGAGGCTCTGGGGCCAACGTCCTGACTTTC.

The genes are TRBV30 and TRBJ2-7, with D unresolved. The CDR3 extends over 11 amino acids. The V end was cut by 1 base, the J end by 3 bases, with 4 bases between. The germline gives CDR1 GTSNPN, CDR2 SVGIG (reference sequence). In nucleotides, the CDR3 is TGTGCCTGGAGTGACGACTACGAGCAGTACTTC. It specifies CAWSDDYEQYF. The full variable domain, rest sourced from reference TRBV30 and TRBJ2-7, is SQTIHQWPATLVQPVGSPLSLECTVEGTSNPNLYWYRQAAGRGLQLLFYSVGIGQISSEVPQNLSASRPQDRQFILSSKKLLLSDSGFYLCAWSDDYEQYFGPGTRLTVT.

The V and J genes are TRBV7-9 and TRBJ2-4, with D perhaps matching TRBD1 (6 bases). V was clipped by 4 bases and J by 2 bases, with 15 bases between them. The CDR3 is 16 residues long. In germline, CDR1 is SEHNR, CDR2 FQNEAQ (reference sequence). CDR3 sequence: CASSSLIQGPKNIQYF. In nucleotides, the CDR3 is TGTGCCAGCAGCTCCCTGATCCAGGGGCCCAAAAACATTCAGTACTTC.

DNA of the CDR3: TGCGCCAGCAGCGGAAACCCGGGGCTAGCGGCGGAAAATGAGCAGTTCTTC. It encodes CASSGNPGLAAENEQFF. The chain joins TRBV5-1 to TRBJ2-1; 7 nucleotides align to TRBD2. The length of the CDR3 is 17 residues. Trimming removed 4 bases from V and 7 bases from J; junction bases left unmatched: 17. Germline lookup yields CDR1 SGHRS and CDR2 YFSETQ.

The rearrangement uses TRBV4-2 and TRBJ2-7, with D uncertain. Trimming stripped 1 base from V and 5 bases from J, with 18 bases between. The germline V gene has CDR1 LGHNA and CDR2 YNFKEQ. The CDR3 length is 16 residues. The CDR3 DNA reads as TGTGCCAGCAGCCAAGGAGGATTCGCGGCCCGGGACGAGCAGTACTTC. It is translated as CASSQGGFAARDEQYF.

The chain is built from TRBV11-3 and TRBJ2-1, with 11 bases matching TRBD1. This CDR3 comprises 16 residues. Germline CDR1 and CDR2: SGHNT and YENEEA. With V trimmed by 1 base and J by 10 bases, 9 bases remained unmatched. As DNA, the CDR3 is TGTGCCAGCAGCTTAGGTGGGACAGGGGGATTTGGGGAGCAGTTCTTC. It is translated as CASSLGGTGGFGEQFF.

The chain is built from TRBV6-6 and TRBJ2-3; D is unclear. Germline V gene sequence: CDR1 MNHNY, CDR2 SVGAGI (reference sequence). The V gene lost 8 bases and the J gene lost 0 bases, with 9 bases spanning the gap. CDR3 length: 13 amino acids. The CDR3 is CASASPSTDTQYF. The CDR3 bases are TGTGCCAGCGCATCCCCTAGCACAGATACGCAGTATTTT.

The chain has TRBV29-1 and TRBJ1-2; D call uncertain. The V gene lost 4 bases and the J gene lost 2 bases, with 11 bases spanning the gap. The CDR3 length is 13 residues. Germline loops: CDR1 SQVTM, CDR2 ANQGSEA. The CDR3 region is CSVGEGQNYGYTF. The CDR3 bases are TGCAGCGTTGGTGAAGGGCAGAACTATGGCTACACCTTC.

The chain joins TRBV6-5 to TRBJ1-5, with TRBD1 as a possible D gene (6 bases). V was shortened by 6 bases and J by 9 bases, with 18 bases between the two germline ends. The CDR3 is 14 amino acids. CDR1 MNHEY and CDR2 SVGAGI come from the germline V gene. The CDR3 reads CASSPRTVLLPQHF. In nucleotides, the CDR3 is TGTGCCAGCAGCCCTCGGACAGTCCTTTTGCCCCAGCATTTT.

The gene calls are TRBV7-2 and TRBJ2-1, with a weak D call TRBD2 (6 bases). Germline CDR1 reads SGHTA; CDR2 reads FQGNSA. V was pared by 5 bases and J by 6 bases, with 23 bases between. The CDR3 spans 17 residues. This chain's CDR3 is CASSIIIRAVGGNEQFF. As DNA, the CDR3 is TGTGCCAGCAGCATTATAATACGGGCGGTCGGGGGCAATGAGCAGTTCTTC.

This chain links TRBV7-9 with TRBJ2-7; 8 bases fit TRBD2. The J segment lost 1 base and the V segment lost 5 bases, leaving 4 bases of the junction unmatched. CDR3 size: 14 residues. The germline CDR1 and CDR2 sequences are SEHNR and FQNEAQ (reference sequence). The CDR3: CASSRGGRSYEQYF. The CDR3 nucleotides are TGTGCCAGCAGCCGGGGGGGTAGGTCCTACGAGCAGTACTTC.

This chain connects TRBV7-9 to TRBJ1-1; no clear D. The germline V gene has CDR1 SEHNR and CDR2 FQNEAQ (reference sequence). The CDR3 is 13 residues long. Between the trimmed V and J ends, which lost 7 bases and 6 bases, there was a span of 15 bases. The chain's CDR3 is CASTSEVVAEAFF. CDR3 nucleotides: TGTGCCAGCACCTCGGAGGTGGTCGCTGAAGCTTTCTTT. The variable domain in full, completed from reference TRBV7-9 and TRBJ1-1, reads DTGVSQNPRHKITKRGQNVTFRCDPISEHNRLYWYRQTLGQGPEFLTYFQNEAQLEKSRLLSDRFSAERPKGSFSTLEIQRTEQGDSAMYLCASTSEVVAEAFFGQGTRLTVV.